One sample yielded the 6 T cell receptor beta chains listed below, sequenced in a study of cytomegalovirus exposure and HLA in healthy donors. Vbeta (60) and Jbeta (13) primers were used in the PCR. TCRdb's copy holds only in-frame clones and misses some; the assay was immunoSEQ multiplex PCR. This sample has just over 200,000 clones, with approximately 85% found just once. The sample comprised PBMCs. These receptors originate from a woman aged 40 to 55 in good health and CMV-seronegative.

The chain uses TRBV6-5 and TRBJ2-1; 11 nucleotides align to TRBD1. The CDR3 has 14 residues. Trimming at V came to 6 bases and at J to 7 bases, leaving 5 bases not matched to a gene. Germline V CDR1 and CDR2: MNHEY, SVGAGI. CDR3 sequence reads: CASSHGQGANEQFF. The DNA for the CDR3 is TGTGCCAGCAGCCACGGACAGGGGGCGAATGAGCAGTTCTTC.

The chain uses TRBV5-4 and TRBJ1-6; TRBD1 matches 7 bases. V gave up 4 bases and J gave up 8 bases; unmatched junction bases: 12. This CDR3 contains 16 residues. Per the germline V gene, CDR1 is SGHNT and CDR2 is YYREEE (reference sequence). The CDR3 loop reads CASSPGTASVYSPLHF. As DNA, the CDR3 is TGTGCCAGCAGCCCCGGGACAGCTTCCGTTTATTCACCCCTCCACTTT.

This clone was observed a few times. V usage is TRBV11-3 and J usage is TRBJ2-5; 12 bases line up with TRBD1. V lost 3 bases to trimming and J lost 1 base; unmatched junction nucleotides: 3. The CDR3 is 16 amino acids. Per germline, CDR1 SGHNT and CDR2 YENEEA. The CDR3 DNA reads TGTGCCAGCAGCTTGGGGACAGGGGGCCGCCAAGAGACCCAGTACTTC. This sequence encodes CASSLGTGGRQETQYF.

This clone was recorded once. The chain has TRBV7-3 and TRBJ2-1; 11 nucleotides agree with TRBD2. This CDR3 is built from 16 residues. V trimming: 5 bases; J trimming: 3 bases; junction bases outside the gene matches: 6. Germline CDR1 and CDR2: SGHTA and FQGTGA. The CDR3 DNA follows: TGTGCCAGCAGCATACTTGGGACTAGCGGCTACAATGAGCAGTTCTTC. Its protein product is CASSILGTSGYNEQFF.

A note on this clone: At one boundary the junction diverges from the germline segment, which might be a read error. The chain has TRBV2 and TRBJ2-7; TRBD1 aligns across 8 bases. Germline V gene data show CDR1 as SNHLY and CDR2 as FYNNEI. The CDR3 runs 15 residues. As DNA, the CDR3 is TGTGCCAGCAGTGAAGGACAGGGGAGCCCCTACGGGCAGTACTTC. Protein product: CASSEGQGSPYGQYF.

This chain uses TRBV7-9 with TRBJ1-1; D is unclear. The V gene's germline CDR1 is SEHNR and CDR2 FQNEAQ (reference sequence). Between the trimmed V and J ends, which lost 1 base and 1 base, there was a span of 13 bases. The CDR3 covers 16 residues. The CDR3 DNA is TGTGCCAGCAGCTTAGGTTTGAGGGTCGGGAACACTGAAGCTTTCTTT. Protein: CASSLGLRVGNTEAFF.